The T cell receptor (beta chain) described here comes from a study of B cell selection in AIRE deficiency. Points on this clone: Its antigen is as yet unknown.

Libraries were prepared by immunoSEQ multiplex PCR; TCRdb keeps only in-frame clonotypes and omits some of them. Altogether some 21,000 clones are present, about 94% being singletons, with the ten largest covering roughly 2%. Regulatory T cells were sorted as CD4+CD25hiCD127low/negative cells. Findings of the study overall: Only 8.5% to 9.5% of some 3,300 shared Treg sequences were patient-specific; 30% to 40% healthy-specific. Patient Tconv cells held about 31% of Treg sequences shared by healthy donors. Shared Treg sequences were biased toward short CDR3s with few non-templated nucleotide insertions. AIRE-deficient Tconv and Treg repertoires matched healthy donors in TCRBV, CDR3 length, diversity.

The germline V gene has CDR1 ENHRY and CDR2 SYGVKD. This CDR3 is built from 13 residues. The ends lost 8 bases at V and 3 bases at J; junction bases unmatched: 5. This chain joins TRBV10-3 and TRBJ2-7, with TRBD1 matching 9 bases. The clonotype was recovered from a human donor with AIRE deficiency. The sequenced sample consisted of Tregs sorted from PBMCs. CDR3 sequence reads: CAIGWTGDYEQYF. In DNA, the CDR3 is TGTGCCATCGGGTGGACAGGGGACTACGAGCAGTACTTC.